The 26 T cell receptor beta chains below were found in one sample sequenced in a study of T cells in Graves' hyperthyroidism and ophthalmopathy. Amplified TCR beta CDR3 regions came from RNA transcripts. A set of HTBI primers served as the primers for a first-round RT-PCR of the TCR CDR3. In TCRdb, the multiplex PCR reads were re-called with MiXCR into one record per CDR3 protein. The sample includes roughly 380,000 distinct CDR3 sequences, around 15% of them seen just once. What was sequenced was blood. These receptors all stem from a woman aged 18 to 35 with Graves' hyperthyroidism.

Ten or more counts support this clonotype. The CDR3 sequence: CASSLIQDSTDTQYF. The CDR3, as DNA: TGTGCCAGCAGTTTAATCCAGGATAGCACAGATACGCAGTATTTT. The V and J genes are TRBV28 and TRBJ2-3, with D unresolved. Germline V gives CDR1 MDHEN, CDR2 SYDVKM. The CDR3 runs 15 residues. Trimming left V 2 bases short and J 0 bases short, with 9 bases between.

This clonotype was recorded many times. The chain couples TRBV30 to TRBJ2-1; TRBD1 matches 8 bases. Germline V gene lookup returns CDR1 GTSNPN and CDR2 SVGIG (reference sequence). V was clipped by 1 base and J by 7 bases; unmatched bases: 12. This CDR3 has 16 residues. The CDR3 DNA reads as TGTGCCTGGAGTGCTGAAGGGGCAGGGGGCTGGAATGAGCAGTTCTTC. Its protein product is CAWSAEGAGGWNEQFF. The whole variable domain, remainder taken from reference TRBV30 and TRBJ2-1, is SQTIHQWPATLVQPVGSPLSLECTVEGTSNPNLYWYRQAAGRGLQLLFYSVGIGQISSEVPQNLSASRPQDRQFILSSKKLLLSDSGFYLCAWSAEGAGGWNEQFFGPGTRLTVL.

This clonotype has ten or more counts. The V call is TRBV28, the J call TRBJ2-7; 10 positions agree with TRBD1. Per the germline V gene, CDR1 is MDHEN and CDR2 is SYDVKM. The length of the CDR3 is 18 residues. J lost 0 bases, V lost 0 bases, and 8 bases had no gene match. DNA of the CDR3: TGTGCCAGCAGTTTATGGGGACAGGGGCCCGCTAGCTCCTACGAGCAGTACTTC. It yields the protein CASSLWGQGPASSYEQYF.

This clonotype was picked up many times. V is TRBV6-1 and J is TRBJ1-5; D uncertain. Germline V gene data show CDR1 as MNHNS and CDR2 as SASEGT. The V end lost 3 bases, the J end lost 0 bases, and 9 bases lay between the germline ends. This CDR3 is built from 15 residues. The CDR3 loop reads CASSELAYSNQPQHF. The DNA for the CDR3 is TGTGCCAGCAGTGAGCTAGCGTATAGCAATCAGCCCCAGCATTTT.

This clonotype was counted at least ten times. The genes are TRBV6-1 and TRBJ1-3; tentative D call: TRBD1 (6 bases). The CDR3 contains 14 residues. Germline loops: CDR1 MNHNS, CDR2 SASEGT. Trimming pared 8 bases from V and 2 bases from J, leaving 13 bases between. CDR3 DNA: TGTGCCAGCTCGAAACAGGGAACTGGAAACACCATATATTTT. Translation: CASSKQGTGNTIYF.

The chain has TRBV6-2 or TRBV6-3 and TRBJ2-7; 8 bases are shared with TRBD2. The germline CDR1 and CDR2 sequences are MNHEY and SVGEGT. The CDR3 totals 14 residues. The V and J ends lost 3 bases and 3 bases, in that order; junction bases with no gene match: 4. The CDR3 nucleotides are TGTGCCAGCAGTTATGGGGCGGGAGGCTACGAGCAGTACTTC. Amino acids: CASSYGAGGYEQYF.

This clonotype has at least ten counts. The chain combines TRBV9 with TRBJ1-2, with unresolved D. This CDR3 comprises 15 residues. Germline V lookup: CDR1 SGDLS, CDR2 YYNGEE. Trimming took 1 base from V and 3 from J, leaving 13 bases between them. The CDR3: CASSVFDTAYYGYTF. In nucleotides, the CDR3 is TGTGCCAGCAGCGTATTCGATACAGCTTACTATGGCTACACCTTC.

This clonotype was found many times. This chain links TRBV24-1 with TRBJ2-5; D possibly matches TRBD1 or TRBD2 (6 bases each). Germline lookup yields CDR1 KGHDR and CDR2 SFDVKD. This CDR3 has 15 amino acids. The V end was cut by 3 bases, the J end by 5 bases, with 15 bases between. The CDR3 region is CATSDGGGHAETQYF. The DNA of the CDR3 is TGTGCCACCAGTGATGGAGGGGGACACGCGGAGACCCAGTACTTC.

As for this clonotype: The germline gene is not matched at one end of the junction; a read error may be the cause. The rearrangement links TRBV10-3 to TRBJ2-2, with 9 nucleotides matching TRBD1. The CDR3 is 17 amino acids. Germline values: CDR1 ENHRY, CDR2 SYGVKD. The CDR3 loop is CAISGDRGDRNTRELFF. As DNA, the CDR3 is TGTGCCATCAGTGGAGACAGGGGGGATAGAAACACCAGGGAGCTGTTTTTT.

The rearrangement uses TRBV6-5 and TRBJ2-1; tentative D call: TRBD2 (6 bases). The germline V gene has CDR1 MNHEY and CDR2 SVGAGI. V lost 0 bases and J 7 bases, leaving 10 bases between the germline ends. This CDR3 region has 14 residues. CDR3 residues: CASSYSTGVNEQFF. The CDR3 nucleotides read TGTGCCAGCAGTTACTCCACGGGAGTAAATGAGCAGTTCTTC.

At least ten counts were recorded for this clonotype. The V call is TRBV5-5, the J call TRBJ1-1, with a possible D match to TRBD1 (6 bases). V lost 4 bases, J lost 4 bases, and 17 bases lay in between. This CDR3 is 15 amino acids long. The germline V gene encodes CDR1 SGHKS and CDR2 YYEKEE (reference sequence). CDR3 residues: CASSAYQQGSTEAFF. CDR3 bases: TGTGCCAGCAGCGCATATCAACAGGGCTCCACTGAAGCTTTCTTT.

In its sample, this clonotype was seen a few times. V is TRBV5-1 and J is TRBJ2-7; possible D gene TRBD2, 6 bases. The CDR3 sequence is 15 residues long. Germline V gene lookup returns CDR1 SGHRS and CDR2 YFSETQ. Deletions cut 0 bases from V and 3 bases from J, with 13 bases between. The CDR3 loop is CASSLEVRELYEQYF. CDR3 DNA sequence: TGCGCCAGCAGCTTGGAGGTCCGGGAGCTCTACGAGCAGTACTTC.

The chain combines TRBV4-3 with TRBJ2-7; 9 bases line up with TRBD2. V gave up 1 base and J gave up 3 bases; unmatched junction bases: 1. This CDR3 is 14 amino acids long. In germline, CDR1 is LGHNA, CDR2 YSLEER. CDR3 sequence (DNA): TGCGCCAGCAGCCAAGGACTAGCGGACTACGAGCAGTACTTC. Translated: CASSQGLADYEQYF.

In regard to this clonotype: With a much larger clone just one base away, this may be a read error. The CDR3, as DNA: TGTGCCAGCAGTTGGCGTGGGCAGGGAATTTACAATGAGCAGTTCTTC. Translating gives CASSWRGQGIYNEQFF. The chain recombines TRBV28 with TRBJ2-1; weak D call: TRBD1 (5 bases). The V and J ends lost 4 bases and 4 bases respectively, with 17 bases between them. The CDR3 is 16 residues long. Germline assignment: CDR1 MDHEN and CDR2 SYDVKM. Filled out from reference TRBV28 and TRBJ2-1, the complete variable domain reads DVKVTQSSRYLVKRTGEKVFLECVQDMDHENMFWYRQDPGLGLRLIYFSYDVKMKEKGDIPEGYSVSREKKERFSLILESASTNQTSMYLCASSWRGQGIYNEQFFGPGTRLTVL.

This clonotype has only a few counts. V is TRBV28 and J is TRBJ2-7; TRBD1 matches 10 bases. This CDR3 contains 16 residues. The germline V gene encodes CDR1 MDHEN and CDR2 SYDVKM. Losses at the gene ends were 3 bases for V and 4 bases for J; bases not matched to a gene: 9. CDR3 in amino acids: CASSFWGGGQGYEQYF. The CDR3 coding sequence is TGTGCCAGCAGTTTCTGGGGTGGGGGACAGGGGTACGAGCAGTACTTC.

Comments on this clonotype: This may be a read error, as it is one base from a much larger clone. In DNA form, the CDR3 reads TGTGCCAGCAGCGCACCCCGTTACGAGCAGTACTTC. Amino acid sequence: CASSAPRYEQYF. The chain has TRBV11-2 and TRBJ2-7, with no clear D. The length of the CDR3 is 12 residues. Germline lookup yields CDR1 SGHAT and CDR2 FQNNGV. Trimming removed 5 bases at V and 4 bases at J, with 9 bases between. Complete variable domain (other parts from reference TRBV11-2 and TRBJ2-7): EAGVAQSPRYKIIEKRQSVAFWCNPISGHATLYWYQQILGQGPKLLIQFQNNGVVDDSQLPKDRFSAERLKGVDSTLKIQPAKLEDSAVYLCASSAPRYEQYFGPGTRLTVT.

As to this clonotype: A junction boundary mismatches the germline segment, possibly from a read error. The chain uses TRBV12-3 or TRBV12-4 and TRBJ2-2; 9 positions agree with TRBD1. The CDR3 consists of 14 residues. This CDR3 is CAGSSDRGGGELFF. As DNA, the CDR3 is TGTGCCGGCAGTTCGGACAGGGGTGGCGGGGAGCTGTTTTTT.

This clonotype was found many times. The chain employs TRBV7-3 and TRBJ2-1; TRBD2 matches 8 bases. Germline-derived CDR1 and CDR2 are SGHTA and FQGTGA. This CDR3 contains 15 residues. The V gene end was trimmed by 3 bases and the J gene end by 8 bases; junction bases not matched to a gene: 9. CDR3 coding DNA: TGTGCCAGCAGCTTGGTGGCGGGAGGTTTTGATGAGCAGTTCTTC. Its translation: CASSLVAGGFDEQFF.

This clonotype was found many times. This rearrangement joins TRBV20-1 to TRBJ1-3; 7 nucleotides align to TRBD1. Germline V gene data show CDR1 as DFQATT and CDR2 as SNEGSKA (reference sequence). The CDR3 totals 12 residues. The ends lost 6 bases at V and 4 bases at J; junction bases unmatched: 3. In DNA, the CDR3 is TGCAGTGCACAGGGGCGAGGAAACACCATATATTTT. The encoded protein is CSAQGRGNTIYF.

This clonotype has just a few counts. The chain is built from TRBV11-2 and TRBJ2-5; D could derive from TRBD1 or TRBD2 (5 bases each). The CDR3 is made up of 15 amino acids. Per the germline V gene, CDR1 is SGHAT and CDR2 is FQNNGV. Trimming shortened V by 1 base and J by 3 bases, and 12 bases separated the two germline ends. The CDR3 loop reads CASSLAFRGEETQYF. CDR3 DNA sequence: TGTGCCAGCAGCTTAGCGTTCAGAGGGGAAGAGACCCAGTACTTC.

This chain joins TRBV6-1 and TRBJ2-7, with 9 bases aligning to TRBD1. The V gene's germline CDR1 is MNHNS and CDR2 SASEGT. J lost 6 bases, V lost 6 bases, and 15 bases had no gene match. The CDR3 extends over 16 amino acids. The CDR3 sequence: CASSPDTLGQGREQYF. CDR3 DNA sequence: TGTGCCAGCAGCCCCGATACGTTGGGACAGGGCCGCGAGCAGTACTTC.

This clonotype was counted between two and nine times. The CDR3 sequence: CASRGPYPTETQYF. The CDR3 DNA is TGTGCCAGCAGGGGACCCTACCCCACAGAGACCCAGTACTTC. The gene calls are TRBV2 and TRBJ2-5; D possibly uses TRBD1 or TRBD2 (5 bases each). CDR3 length equals 14 residues. CDR1 is SNHLY, CDR2 FYNNEI, per germline. V was pared by 6 bases and J by 4 bases, with 15 bases between.

V is TRBV27 and J is TRBJ2-1; possibly TRBD2 for D (6 bases). The germline V and J ends were trimmed by 2 bases and 6 bases, with 11 bases remaining between them. The CDR3 has 14 amino acids. CDR1 MNHEY and CDR2 SMNVEV come from the germline V gene (reference sequence). The CDR3: CASSLGGWINEQFF. The CDR3 coding sequence is TGTGCCAGCAGTTTAGGGGGGTGGATCAATGAGCAGTTCTTC.

This clonotype was recorded a few times. CDR3 coding DNA: TGTGCCAGCAGCCTCCCCGGGGCCGTGCGAGCTTTCTTT. Its protein is CASSLPGAVRAFF. V gene TRBV5-4 combines with J gene TRBJ1-1, with a possible D match to TRBD1 (5 bases). Trimming left V 4 bases short and J 10 bases short, with 17 bases between. The CDR3 spans 13 residues. Per germline, CDR1 SGHNT and CDR2 YYREEE (reference sequence).

This clonotype was seen at least ten times. The V call is TRBV28, the J call TRBJ2-7, with 8 bases lining up with TRBD2. This CDR3 comprises 14 residues. The V gene end was trimmed by 2 bases and the J gene end by 5 bases; junction bases not matched to a gene: 5. The germline gives CDR1 MDHEN, CDR2 SYDVKM. The CDR3 spells CASSLAAGAHEQYF. CDR3 DNA sequence: TGTGCCAGCAGTTTAGCAGCGGGAGCCCACGAGCAGTACTTC.

This clonotype was counted at least ten times. This chain joins TRBV18 and TRBJ2-7, with D unresolved. Trimming shortened V by 5 bases and J by 4 bases, and 12 bases separated the two germline ends. Germline CDR1 is KGHSH and CDR2 is LQKENI. This CDR3 is built from 13 residues. The CDR3 sequence: CASSVKDGYEQYF. The CDR3 nucleotides read TGTGCCAGCTCAGTCAAGGATGGGTACGAGCAGTACTTC.